The rows below give T cell receptor beta chains drawn from one sample of a study of cytomegalovirus exposure and HLA in healthy donors. The assay was immunoSEQ multiplex PCR, and TCRdb's table has in-frame clones only and misses some. The sample has tens of thousands of clones; 70% to 80% are singletons. The sample consisted of PBMCs. Receptor source: a woman aged 50 to 60 in good health and CMV-seropositive. The CDR3 runs from the conserved cysteine through the conserved F or W. A D gene is named only where the DNA matches it firmly. A row's size may be missing; if present it is once, few, many or a size class.

size: .; D: .; J: TRBJ1-5; V: TRBV19; CDR3: CASSITGSNQPQHF; DNA: TGTGCCAGTAGTATTACGGGTAGCAATCAGCCCCAGCATTTT
size: .; D: .; J: TRBJ2-6; V: TRBV9; CDR3: CASSARGKGSGANVLTF; DNA: TGTGCCAGCAGCGCTAGGGGAAAGGGGTCTGGGGCCAACGTCCTGACTTTC
size: few; D: .; J: TRBJ2-2; V: TRBV6-4; CDR3: CASSVGDTGELFF; DNA: TGTGCCAGCAGTGTAGGGGACACCGGGGAGCTGTTTTTT
size: .; D: .; J: TRBJ2-3; V: TRBV18; CDR3: CASSPPNQDTQYF; DNA: TGTGCCAGCTCACCACCTAATCAGGATACGCAGTATTTT
size: .; D: TRBD1; J: TRBJ1-1; V: TRBV30; CDR3: CAWSQGGEAFF; DNA: TGTGCCTGGAGCCAGGGGGGTGAAGCTTTCTTT
size: .; D: .; J: TRBJ1-2; V: TRBV6-5; CDR3: CASSYRGGRGANGYTF; DNA: TGTGCCAGCAGTTACCGCGGCGGGCGCGGGGCAAATGGCTACACCTTC
size: .; D: .; J: TRBJ1-1; V: TRBV27; CDR3: CASSFTGNTEAFF; DNA: TGTGCCAGCAGTTTCACAGGGAACACTGAAGCTTTCTTT
size: .; D: .; J: TRBJ2-1; V: TRBV19; CDR3: CASSIWSVDEQFF; DNA: TGTGCCAGTAGTATTTGGTCGGTTGATGAGCAGTTCTTC
size: .; D: TRBD1; J: TRBJ1-2; V: TRBV15; CDR3: CATSREGTGHYGYTF; DNA: TGTGCCACCAGCAGAGAAGGGACAGGGCATTATGGCTACACCTTC
size: .; D: .; J: TRBJ2-2; V: TRBV6-5; CDR3: CASSWNSYTGELFF; DNA: TGTGCCAGCTCCTGGAATAGCTACACCGGGGAGCTGTTTTTT
size: .; D: .; J: TRBJ2-2; V: TRBV10-1; CDR3: CASTTGRTGELFF; DNA: TGCGCCAGCACCACAGGGCGAACCGGGGAGCTGTTTTTT
size: .; D: .; J: TRBJ1-1; V: TRBV11-2; CDR3: CASSLGGNTEAFF; DNA: TGTGCCAGCAGCTTAGGAGGGAACACTGAAGCTTTCTTT
size: .; D: TRBD1; J: TRBJ1-2; V: TRBV10-3; CDR3: CAVFGTGVDYGYTF; DNA: TGTGCCGTCTTTGGGACAGGAGTGGACTATGGCTACACCTTC
size: .; D: .; J: TRBJ1-1; V: TRBV7-9; CDR3: CSSSPRGTQNTEAFF; DNA: TGTTCCAGCAGCCCTCGGGGGACCCAGAACACTGAAGCTTTCTTT
size: once; D: .; J: TRBJ2-1; V: TRBV9; CDR3: CASSVGGYEQFF; DNA: TGTGCCAGCAGCGTGGGGGGATATGAGCAGTTCTTC
size: .; D: .; J: TRBJ1-1; V: TRBV10-3; CDR3: CAINLSPGLGTEAFF; DNA: TGTGCCATCAACCTATCCCCAGGGTTGGGAACTGAAGCTTTCTTT
size: .; D: TRBD2; J: TRBJ2-2; V: TRBV19; CDR3: CASSPRGSGRINTGELFF; DNA: TGTGCCAGTAGTCCCCGAGGTAGCGGGAGGATAAACACCGGGGAGCTGTTTTTT
size: .; D: .; J: TRBJ2-3; V: TRBV6-5; CDR3: CASSYGWGDFVDTQYF; DNA: TGTGCCAGCAGTTACGGGTGGGGGGACTTTGTGGATACGCAGTATTTT
size: .; D: TRBD1; J: TRBJ1-2; V: TRBV5-1; CDR3: CASNAGQGLLGYTF; DNA: TGCGCCAGCAACGCCGGACAGGGGCTCCTTGGCTACACCTTC
size: .; D: .; J: TRBJ2-7; V: TRBV7-9; CDR3: CASSLKPSSYEQYF; DNA: TGTGCCAGCAGCTTAAAGCCCTCGTCCTACGAGCAGTACTTC
size: few; D: .; J: TRBJ1-2; V: TRBV6-1; CDR3: CASSEVPRVASYGYTF; DNA: TGTGCCAGCAGTGAAGTACCCCGGGTCGCTTCTTATGGCTACACCTTC
size: .; D: .; J: TRBJ1-1; V: TRBV29-1; CDR3: CSVPAGGDGTEAFF; DNA: TGCAGCGTTCCGGCGGGGGGGGACGGCACTGAAGCTTTCTTT
size: .; D: TRBD2; J: TRBJ2-5; V: TRBV19; CDR3: CASSISLAGGRETQYF; DNA: TGTGCCAGTAGTATTTCGCTAGCGGGGGGCCGAGAGACCCAGTACTTC
size: once; D: .; J: TRBJ2-2; V: TRBV4-1; CDR3: CASSQGGGPLFF; DNA: TGCGCCAGCAGCCAAGGAGGCGGGCCACTGTTTTTT
size: .; D: TRBD2; J: TRBJ2-1; V: TRBV13; CDR3: CASSQLAGKTYNEQFF; DNA: TGTGCCAGCAGCCAGTTAGCGGGAAAGACCTACAATGAGCAGTTCTTC
size: .; D: TRBD2; J: TRBJ2-3; V: TRBV7-8; CDR3: CASSPIRTSRDTDTQYF; DNA: TGTGCCAGCAGCCCGATCCGGACTAGTCGGGACACAGATACGCAGTATTTT
size: few; D: .; J: TRBJ1-5; V: TRBV18; CDR3: CASSPGGNQPQHF; DNA: TGTGCCAGCTCACCCGGGGGCAATCAGCCCCAGCATTTT
size: .; D: .; J: TRBJ2-7; V: TRBV7-3; CDR3: CASSLGNSYEQYF; DNA: TGTGCCAGCAGCTTAGGCAACTCCTACGAGCAGTACTTC
size: .; D: TRBD2; J: TRBJ2-2; V: TRBV5-1; CDR3: CASSPITSGRKEELFF; DNA: TGCGCCAGCAGCCCAATAACTAGCGGGAGAAAAGAGGAGCTGTTTTTT
size: .; D: TRBD2; J: TRBJ2-5; V: TRBV2; CDR3: CASKGGLAVVQETQYF; DNA: TGTGCCAGCAAAGGGGGACTAGCTGTAGTACAAGAGACCCAGTACTTC
size: .; D: TRBD1; J: TRBJ1-1; V: TRBV5-1; CDR3: CATSTGGAVAEAFF; DNA: TGCGCCACCTCGACAGGGGGGGCGGTGGCTGAAGCTTTCTTT
size: .; D: TRBD2; J: TRBJ2-1; V: TRBV11-3; CDR3: CASSRGSTSAYNEQFF; DNA: TGTGCCAGCAGCCGCGGGTCGACTAGCGCCTACAATGAGCAGTTCTTC
size: .; D: TRBD2; J: TRBJ2-3; V: TRBV7-2; CDR3: CASSPRLAGGTDTQYF; DNA: TGTGCCAGCAGCCCGCGACTAGCGGGGGGCACAGATACGCAGTATTTT
size: .; D: TRBD1; J: TRBJ1-5; V: TRBV6-1; CDR3: CASSVDRGARSNQPQHF; DNA: TGTGCCAGCAGTGTGGACAGGGGGGCCCGTAGCAATCAGCCCCAGCATTTT
size: few; D: .; J: TRBJ1-5; V: TRBV19; CDR3: CASSISLGGVGSNQPQHF; DNA: TGTGCCAGTAGTATCAGCTTGGGGGGGGTAGGCAGCAATCAGCCCCAGCATTTT
size: once; D: .; J: TRBJ1-2; V: TRBV7-9; CDR3: CASSSSQDPFQDTF; DNA: TGTGCCAGCAGCTCAAGCCAAGACCCATTTCAGGACACCTTC
size: .; D: .; J: TRBJ1-3; V: TRBV6-5; CDR3: CASSLTGNTIYF; DNA: TGTGCCAGCAGCCTAACTGGAAACACCATATATTTT